Sequencing of this TCR beta chain was carried out in a study of a mutant IDH1 vaccine in newly diagnosed glioma. The wider study: Of treated patients, approximately 60% were men and about 38% women, averaging around 42 years.

Turning to this clone: Its cognate antigen is unknown.

As to time point: week 5, during vaccination. One vaccine dose held 300 ug of mutant IDH1 20-mer peptide and came with topical imiquimod. Diagnosis in the donors showed new WHO grade 3 or 4 astrocytomas that were IDH1-mutant and ATRX-lost. The repertoire was sequenced with immunoSEQ multiplex PCR; TCRdb's copy has only in-frame clones and lacks some. In the table there are around 78,000 clones, 90% to 95% of which are singletons. CDR1 and CDR2 (germline): MNHEY, SMNVEV (reference sequence). V gave up 5 bases and J gave up 8 bases, with 18 bases separating them. The CDR3 loop spans 14 amino acids. This sequence joins TRBV27 and TRBJ1-1; D not certain. The clonotype was recovered from a woman aged 45-59 years with glioma. The source was PBMCs, collected from a glioma patient whose treatment included an IDH1 peptide vaccine. DNA for the CDR3: TGTGCCAGCAGTGAATCTGGTTCCCGGGCGGAAGCTTTCTTT. As protein: CASSESGSRAEAFF.